Presented here are 12 T cell receptor beta chains from one specimen sequenced in a study of T cells in localized non-small cell lung cancer (dated by TCRdb to 2018 to 2021). Libraries came from the immunoSEQ multiplex PCR assay. What TCRdb holds here is the immuneACCESS table cut down to in-frame rearrangements. Part of the clones is not present; checked against another copy, under half of the missing clones reflect an unresolved V gene, and the others are unexplained. Present in this sample are tens of thousands of clones, around 80% of which were seen just once. The top ten hold about 15% of the sample. The sequences come from peripheral blood, collected before any cancer treatment. The origin of the receptors is a male donor at least 60 years old with stage III squamous cell lung carcinoma.

The chain employs TRBV27 and TRBJ2-7; D call uncertain. This CDR3 is built from 16 residues. Germline V gives CDR1 MNHEY, CDR2 SMNVEV (reference sequence). Trimming removed 5 bases from V and 5 bases from J, with 22 bases in between. CDR3 nucleotide sequence: TGTGCCAGCAGTCTGGCCCCAAGGCAGGCTGCCCACGAGCAGTACTTC. Encoded protein: CASSLAPRQAAHEQYF.

The CDR3 region is CASSLLAGEETQYF. The DNA for the CDR3 is TGTGCCAGCAGCTTACTAGCGGGAGAGGAGACCCAGTACTTC. This chain links TRBV7-6 with TRBJ2-5, with 10 bases that match TRBD2. V gave up 2 bases and J gave up 5 bases; unmatched junction bases: 2. The CDR3 runs to 14 residues. Germline-derived CDR1 and CDR2 are SGHVS and FNYEAQ.

The rearrangement uses TRBV18 and TRBJ1-4; D is undetermined. The V end lost 4 bases, the J end lost 8 bases, and 17 bases lay between the germline ends. The CDR3 spans 15 residues. Per germline, CDR1 KGHSH and CDR2 LQKENI. For the CDR3, the DNA is TGTGCCAGCTCACTCTCTCCGGGGAGAGGCGAAAAACTGTTTTTT. It yields the protein CASSLSPGRGEKLFF.

The chain has TRBV28 and TRBJ1-2; TRBD1 aligns across 8 bases. The CDR3 spans 13 residues. Germline loops: CDR1 MDHEN, CDR2 SYDVKM. V was pared by 8 bases and J by 6 bases, with 8 bases of the junction left unmatched. CDR3 bases: TGTGCCAGCCGCCAGGGGGCAGAAGATGGCTACACCTTC. Protein: CASRQGAEDGYTF.

This clone was found a few times. The rearrangement links TRBV9 to TRBJ1-1, with D tentatively TRBD1 (5 bases). Germline CDR1 reads SGDLS; CDR2 reads YYNGEE. CDR3 size: 14 residues. The V end was cut by 7 bases, the J end by 7 bases, with 20 bases between. The CDR3 nucleotides are TGTGCCAGCCGGGCAGGGAGCTATGCGGGTGAAGCTTTCTTT. Its translation: CASRAGSYAGEAFF.

This rearrangement joins TRBV7-9 to TRBJ1-1; no firm D call. V dropped 3 bases and J dropped 4 bases, with 9 bases sitting between them. The CDR3 length is 13 residues. Germline values: CDR1 SEHNR, CDR2 FQNEAQ (reference sequence). CDR3 residues: CASSFQETTEAFF. Here the CDR3 DNA reads TGTGCCAGCAGCTTTCAGGAGACCACTGAAGCTTTCTTT.

The V call is TRBV5-4, the J call TRBJ2-3; no clear D. Germline lookup yields CDR1 SGHNT and CDR2 YYREEE (reference sequence). With 0 bases removed from V and 3 bases from J, the gap between germline ends came to 5 bases. The CDR3 consists of 13 residues. This chain's CDR3 is CASSLASTDTQYF. The CDR3 coding sequence is TGTGCCAGCAGCTTGGCTTCTACAGATACGCAGTATTTT.

The chain uses TRBV6-6 and TRBJ2-1; D is possibly TRBD2 (6 bases). CDR1 and CDR2 (germline): MNHNY, SVGAGI (reference sequence). The CDR3 extends over 14 amino acids. V was clipped by 4 bases and J by 4 bases, with 11 bases between them. CDR3 in amino acids: CASSSGRGYNEQFF. The CDR3 DNA sequence: TGTGCCAGCAGTTCAGGGCGGGGTTACAATGAGCAGTTCTTC.

This chain connects TRBV19 to TRBJ2-7, with D unclear. V was trimmed by 3 bases and J by 3 bases, leaving 12 bases between them. CDR3 length: 14 residues. Germline V CDR1 and CDR2: LNHDA, SQIVND (reference sequence). In DNA form, the CDR3 reads TGTGCCAGTAGTATTGGTCTCTCCCTCTACGAGCAGTACTTC. Its protein is CASSIGLSLYEQYF.

The V gene is TRBV7-2, the J gene TRBJ1-5, with D possibly TRBD1 on 5 matching bases. V lost 1 base and J lost 7, with 8 bases in between. The CDR3 runs 13 residues. Germline values: CDR1 SGHTA, CDR2 FQGNSA. The CDR3 coding sequence is TGTGCCAGCAGCTTAGTGGGGGAGCAGCCCCAGCATTTT. Residues: CASSLVGEQPQHF.

This clone is a singleton in its sample. The chain uses TRBV20-1 and TRBJ2-7; D is unresolved. V was trimmed by 1 base and J by 5 bases, leaving 6 bases between them. The V gene's germline CDR1 is DFQATT and CDR2 SNEGSKA (reference sequence). The CDR3 totals 11 residues. DNA for the CDR3: TGCAGTGCTAGAGCCGTGAACGAGCAGTACTTC. Translating it yields CSARAVNEQYF.

V and J are TRBV5-1 and TRBJ1-2; the D is unclear. From germline, CDR1 is SGHRS and CDR2 YFSETQ. V dropped 5 bases and J dropped 5 bases, with 10 bases sitting between them. The CDR3 has 12 amino acids. Here the CDR3 DNA reads TGCGCCAGCAGTGAGGGATCGTATGGCTACACCTTC. This sequence encodes CASSEGSYGYTF.